Each of the 27 T cell receptor beta chains below was sequenced from the same sample in a study of blood T cell repertoires in COVID-19. TCRdb's table, derived via immunoSEQ multiplex PCR, lists solely in-frame clones and lacks some. The table includes about 220,000 clones, roughly 80% detected once. Sequencing was done on a sample of peripheral blood. The origin of the receptors is a human donor in a cohort sampled during active COVID-19.

This chain uses TRBV24-1 with TRBJ2-1; tentative D call: TRBD2 (5 bases). Germline V lookup: CDR1 KGHDR, CDR2 SFDVKD. Trimming cost V 9 bases and J 8 bases, with 10 bases left between them. The CDR3 length is 11 residues. The CDR3, as DNA: TGTGCCACCCAAACTAGAGATGAGCAGTTCTTC. This codes for CATQTRDEQFF.

This clone was picked up a small number of times. The sample holds other DNA sequences that translate to the same CDR3. For the CDR3, the DNA is TGTGCCAGCAGTTTAAGCGGGCCGCCTTACAATGAGCAGTTCTTC. It translates to CASSLSGPPYNEQFF. V gene TRBV27 combines with J gene TRBJ2-1, with a weak D call TRBD2 (6 bases). CDR1 is MNHEY, CDR2 SMNVEV, per germline (reference sequence). CDR3 length: 15 residues. V lost 2 bases and J 4 bases, leaving 12 bases between the germline ends.

The chain couples TRBV27 to TRBJ2-4, with a possible D match to TRBD2 (7 bases). This CDR3 has 15 amino acids. Trimming cost V 6 bases and J 6 bases, with 18 bases left between them. Germline loops: CDR1 MNHEY, CDR2 SMNVEV (reference sequence). The CDR3 nucleotides are TGTGCCAGCAGCATCGAGGGGGGGATCCGAAACATTCAGTACTTC. Its protein product is CASSIEGGIRNIQYF.

The genes are TRBV24-1 and TRBJ1-2, with TRBD1 as a possible D gene (6 bases). Trimming left V 3 bases short and J 8 bases short, with 9 bases between. CDR1 and CDR2 from the germline V gene are KGHDR and SFDVKD. The CDR3 has 12 amino acids. Written as DNA, the CDR3 is TGTGCCACCAGTGATCGCAGGGGAGGCTACACCTTC. Translating it yields CATSDRRGGYTF.

Ten or more counts support this clone. The genes are TRBV7-2 and TRBJ2-1; tentatively, D is TRBD2 (5 bases). CDR3 size: 16 residues. Between the trimmed V and J ends, which lost 0 bases and 8 bases, there was a span of 17 bases. Germline CDR1 reads SGHTA; CDR2 reads FQGNSA. Here the CDR3 reads CASSLAQEARADEQFF. In DNA form, the CDR3 reads TGTGCCAGCAGCTTAGCGCAGGAGGCGCGGGCTGATGAGCAGTTCTTC.

The CDR3 spells CASSITGTGRNEQYF. The CDR3 nucleotides read TGTGCCAGCAGTATTACCGGGACAGGGAGGAACGAGCAGTACTTC. The chain joins TRBV28 to TRBJ2-7, with 9 bases matching TRBD1. V dropped 5 bases and J dropped 5; count of bases not matched to a gene: 10. The length of the CDR3 is 15 residues. In germline, CDR1 is MDHEN, CDR2 SYDVKM.

The chain joins TRBV28 to TRBJ1-2, with 8 bases fitting TRBD1. Per germline, CDR1 MDHEN and CDR2 SYDVKM. With 1 base clipped from V and 6 bases from J, the junction kept 10 bases outside the gene matches. The CDR3 contains 16 residues. CDR3 protein: CASSLFQGAPQDGYTF. The CDR3, as DNA: TGTGCCAGCAGTTTATTCCAGGGGGCTCCTCAGGATGGCTACACCTTC.

CDR3 sequence reads: CASSIPGTSRRSYEQYF. CDR3 nucleotides: TGTGCCAGCAGCATACCCGGGACTAGCAGACGCTCCTACGAGCAGTACTTC. The V and J genes are TRBV11-2 and TRBJ2-7, with 9 bases matching TRBD2. This CDR3 has 17 residues. After removal of 5 bases from V and 0 bases from J, the junction contained 11 bases not matched to a gene. The germline V gene encodes CDR1 SGHAT and CDR2 FQNNGV.

The genes are TRBV4-2 and TRBJ1-6; 7 bases line up with TRBD1. In germline, CDR1 is LGHNA, CDR2 YNFKEQ. V was clipped by 1 base and J by 14 bases; unmatched bases: 11. The CDR3 is made up of 15 amino acids. The CDR3 coding sequence is TGTGCCAGCAGCCAAGCCGAGGGACAGCCTTTAACCCTCCACTTT. This encodes CASSQAEGQPLTLHF.

In its sample, this clone was seen a few times. This sequence joins TRBV11-1 and TRBJ2-1; perhaps TRBD2 as D (5 bases). The CDR3 totals 15 residues. Looked up from germline, CDR1 is SGHAT and CDR2 is FQDESV (reference sequence). Trimming removed 5 bases from V and 5 bases from J, with 16 bases in between. CDR3: CASSRSQVGDNEQFF. As DNA, the CDR3 is TGTGCCAGCAGCAGATCCCAGGTCGGGGACAATGAGCAGTTCTTC.

The count of this clone is one. The V and J genes are TRBV9 and TRBJ2-7; a weak D match, TRBD1 (5 bases). Germline V gene lookup returns CDR1 SGDLS and CDR2 YYNGEE. Trimming stripped 3 bases from V and 4 bases from J, with 11 bases between. The CDR3 extends over 13 amino acids. CDR3 sequence (DNA): TGTGCCAGCAGCGGGAACCCAGGGTACGAGCAGTACTTC. Residues: CASSGNPGYEQYF. Looking up the rest from reference TRBV9 and TRBJ2-7 gives the full variable domain: DSGVTQTPKHLITATGQRVTLRCSPRSGDLSVYWYQQSLDQGLQFLIQYYNGEERAKGNILERFSAQQFPDLHSELNLSSLELGDSALYFCASSGNPGYEQYFGPGTRLTVT.

The chain is built from TRBV2 and TRBJ2-7; TRBD2 aligns across 7 bases. Germline CDR1 reads SNHLY; CDR2 reads FYNNEI. Trimming at V came to 1 base and at J to 0 bases, leaving 6 bases not matched to a gene. The CDR3 length is 16 residues. CDR3: CASSEVLAETSYEQYF. The CDR3 DNA is TGTGCCAGCAGTGAAGTGCTAGCGGAGACCTCCTACGAGCAGTACTTC.

The chain has TRBV7-9 and TRBJ2-2; D is possibly TRBD2 (6 bases). V gave up 2 bases and J gave up 0 bases, with 13 bases separating them. There are 17 residues in the CDR3. The germline CDR1 and CDR2 sequences are SEHNR and FQNEAQ (reference sequence). For the CDR3, the DNA is TGTGCCAGCAGCTTACGTTACGGGGGAGCGAACACCGGGGAGCTGTTTTTT. Residues: CASSLRYGGANTGELFF.

V gene TRBV13 combines with J gene TRBJ2-7; D unresolved. This CDR3 has 13 residues. Trimming removed 4 bases at V and 3 bases at J, with 10 bases between. The V gene's germline CDR1 is PRHDT and CDR2 FYEKMQ (reference sequence). The CDR3 here is CASSYDQDYEQYF. The CDR3 DNA reads as TGTGCCAGCAGCTACGACCAGGACTACGAGCAGTACTTC.

This clone occurred a few times. The V and J genes are TRBV11-1 and TRBJ1-6; 11 bases line up with TRBD1. The germline gives CDR1 SGHAT, CDR2 FQDESV (reference sequence). The CDR3 totals 16 residues. V lost 5 bases and J lost 5; bases outside the gene matches: 5. The CDR3 DNA sequence: TGTGCCAGCAGCCCCGGACAGGGGGCCAATAATTCACCCCTCCACTTT. It yields the protein CASSPGQGANNSPLHF.

In regard to this clone: The sample contains more than one DNA sequence encoding this CDR3. The genes are TRBV18 and TRBJ1-4; the D gene is possibly TRBD1 (5 bases). CDR1 and CDR2 from the germline V gene are KGHSH and LQKENI. Trimming pared 0 bases from V and 1 base from J, leaving 12 bases between. The CDR3 length is 17 residues. The chain's CDR3 is CASSPPGRGGTNEKLFF. The CDR3 nucleotides read TGTGCCAGCTCACCACCGGGGAGGGGAGGAACTAATGAAAAACTGTTTTTT.

In its sample, this clone was seen once. The chain employs TRBV6-1 and TRBJ2-1; TRBD1 matches at 7 bases. Germline-derived CDR1 and CDR2 are MNHNS and SASEGT. The CDR3 is made up of 15 amino acids. The V and J ends lost 2 bases and 3 bases, in that order; junction bases with no gene match: 4. CDR3 loop: CASSEHRGNYNEQFF. Here the CDR3 DNA reads TGTGCCAGCAGTGAACACAGGGGAAACTACAATGAGCAGTTCTTC.

This clone was counted a few times. The gene calls are TRBV20-1 and TRBJ1-5, with D perhaps TRBD1 (6 bases). The CDR3 contains 15 residues. Germline V lookup: CDR1 DFQATT, CDR2 SNEGSKA (reference sequence). V lost 5 bases and J lost 0, with 14 bases in between. CDR3 loop: CSAGGGRGSNQPQHF. CDR3 coding DNA: TGCAGTGCTGGTGGGGGGCGAGGTAGCAATCAGCCCCAGCATTTT.

This chain joins TRBV27 and TRBJ1-1; TRBD1 matches 9 bases. V lost 7 bases to trimming and J lost 2 bases; unmatched junction nucleotides: 8. Germline loops: CDR1 MNHEY, CDR2 SMNVEV (reference sequence). The CDR3 contains 15 residues. CDR3 protein: CASTTPGQGNTEAFF. The CDR3 nucleotides are TGTGCCAGCACTACACCGGGACAGGGTAACACTGAAGCTTTCTTT.

The J gene is TRBJ2-7, the V gene TRBV6-6, with 9 bases that match TRBD1. The CDR3 runs to 13 residues. Per germline, CDR1 MNHNY and CDR2 SVGAGI (reference sequence). With V trimmed by 7 bases and J by 5 bases, 6 bases remained unmatched. The CDR3 bases are TGTGCCAGCACCTGGGACAGGGAGGACGAGCAGTACTTC. It encodes CASTWDREDEQYF.

The rearrangement joins TRBV7-8 to TRBJ1-3; a weak D match, TRBD1 (6 bases). The germline V and J ends were trimmed by 1 base and 4 bases, with 11 bases remaining between them. The CDR3 runs 15 residues. CDR1 is SGHVS and CDR2 is FQNEAQ in the germline V gene. Here the CDR3 reads CASSLETGRGNTIYF. The CDR3 nucleotides read TGTGCCAGCAGCTTAGAAACAGGGCGGGGAAACACCATATATTTT.

The CDR3 here is CASSAPTGAAGETQYF. CDR3 nucleotide sequence: TGTGCCAGCAGTGCCCCCACAGGGGCCGCCGGTGAGACCCAGTACTTC. This chain joins TRBV28 and TRBJ2-5, with 7 bases lining up with TRBD1. The junction had 14 bases not matched to a gene; V was cut back by 5 bases and J by 5 bases. The CDR3 sequence is 16 residues long. Germline V lookup: CDR1 MDHEN, CDR2 SYDVKM.

V is TRBV9 and J is TRBJ2-7; D perhaps matches TRBD1 (6 bases). The CDR3 has 14 residues. Trimming left V 3 bases short and J 3 bases short, with 13 bases between. The germline V gene encodes CDR1 SGDLS and CDR2 YYNGEE. CDR3 nucleotides: TGTGCCAGCAGCGCCTCCGGGACAAACTACGAGCAGTACTTC. The encoded protein is CASSASGTNYEQYF.

J is TRBJ1-1 and V is TRBV6-5; maybe TRBD1 (5 bases). Germline loops: CDR1 MNHEY, CDR2 SVGAGI. V was pared by 2 bases and J by 4 bases, with 11 bases between. The CDR3 is made up of 14 amino acids. The chain's CDR3 is CASSYLGGGTEAFF. CDR3 DNA: TGTGCCAGCAGTTACCTCGGGGGGGGCACTGAAGCTTTCTTT.

This chain links TRBV24-1 with TRBJ2-7, with a weak D call TRBD1 (5 bases). Per germline, CDR1 KGHDR and CDR2 SFDVKD. The ends were cut back, 3 bases at V and 3 bases at J, with 8 bases in the middle. This CDR3 is built from 13 residues. The CDR3 DNA follows: TGTGCCACCAGTGATCAGCAGGGCTACGAGCAGTACTTC. Amino acid sequence: CATSDQQGYEQYF.

The V and J genes are TRBV18 and TRBJ2-7, with D possibly matching TRBD2 (6 bases). Germline V gene lookup returns CDR1 KGHSH and CDR2 LQKENI. The V end lost 3 bases, the J end lost 4 bases, and 13 bases lay between the germline ends. The CDR3 runs 14 residues. The CDR3 bases are TGTGCCAGCTCACCGGGACTCCTGGGGTACGAGCAGTACTTC. Translation gives CASSPGLLGYEQYF.

V usage is TRBV7-6 and J usage is TRBJ2-1, with 9 positions matching TRBD1. The CDR3 is 18 residues long. Germline lookup yields CDR1 SGHVS and CDR2 FNYEAQ. The V segment lost 5 bases and the J segment 4 bases; nucleotides outside the gene matches: 15. CDR3 sequence (DNA): TGTGCCAGCAGCGGAGCCGGCACCGGGACAGGGTTATACAATGAGCAGTTCTTC. This encodes CASSGAGTGTGLYNEQFF.